This record looks at one T cell receptor beta chain sequence and its context. At least 3 on the Clinical Activity Score was recorded for ophthalmopathy patients, who also had NOSPECS grade at least 4 and duration under 3 months. Uncontrolled infection, other autoimmune disease, pregnancy or lactation barred patients from enrollment. TCR beta CDR3 regions were amplified from RNA. When the TCR CDR3 underwent first-round RT-PCR, the HTBI primer set was used. TCRdb called the multiplex PCR reads again in MiXCR, with one record for every CDR3 protein. This repertoire shows approximately 400,000 distinct CDR3 sequences, roughly an eighth found once; its top ten account for 25% to 30%. This sample is drawn from a study of T cells in Graves' hyperthyroidism and ophthalmopathy. Specimen: blood. This TCR was sampled from a man aged 50 or older with Graves' ophthalmopathy.

As DNA, the CDR3 is TGTGCCAGCAGCCCTCGCTGGTTGAACACCGGGGAGCTGTTTTTT. Amino acids: CASSPRWLNTGELFF. The V and J genes are TRBV2 and TRBJ2-2; D not certain. Germline CDR1 is SNHLY and CDR2 is FYNNEI. The CDR3 runs to 15 residues. The ends were cut back, 6 bases at V and 1 base at J, with 12 bases in the middle. The variable domain in full, with the rest retrieved from reference TRBV2 and TRBJ2-2, is EPEVTQTPSHQVTQMGQEVILRCVPISNHLYFYWYRQILGQKVEFLVSFYNNEISEKSEIFDDQFSVERPDGSNFTLKIRSTKLEDSAMYFCASSPRWLNTGELFFGEGSRLTVL.